This T cell receptor (beta chain) was captured by sequencing in a study of blood T cells in healthy people across ages. Drawing of peripheral blood yielded roughly 9.3 milliliters from each donor. There are a few counts of this clonotype. A J-beta primer mix and a sample-barcoded 5' primer were used in a second PCR of roughly 7 to 12 cycles. Every sample gave at least 2.5 million paired-end reads containing CDR3. A single record per CDR3 protein comes from TCRdb applying MiXCR to the 5' RACE reads. The sample contains over a million distinct CDR3 sequences, about 45% of which appear only once. The CDR3 extends over 12 amino acids. Germline-derived CDR1 and CDR2 are SQVTM and ANQGSEA. Deletions cut 2 bases from V and 4 bases from J, with 8 bases between.

The chain is built from TRBV29-1 and TRBJ1-2; D unclear. The sequenced sample consisted of blood. The clonotype originates from a woman younger than 35 in good health. CDR3 sequence (DNA): TGCAGCGTTGAAAAAATGGGCTATGGCTACACCTTC. Translated, it gives CSVEKMGYGYTF.